This T cell receptor beta chain derives from a study of shared clonotypes between healthy human individuals. About the research overall: Researchers drew samples from two women and a few men aged 18 to 49. Each donor's CD8 memory used one plate, CD8 naive two, each CD4 subset three.

As defined, naive CD8 cells were CD45RO-negative and positively selected for CCR7, with terminally differentiated effector memory CD45RA+ cells excluded. Germline lookup yields CDR1 SNHLY and CDR2 FYNNEI. The CDR3 contains 16 residues. The V segment lost 7 bases and the J segment 1 base; nucleotides outside the gene matches: 10. Data came from immunoSEQ multiplex PCR; TCRdb stores just in-frame clones and leaves some out. Found here are millions of clones, around 96% of them singletons; the top ten hold around 1.1%. The sequencing sample was made of naive CD8+ T cells sorted from blood. This chain uses TRBV2 with TRBJ2-4; TRBD2 aligns across 7 bases. The receptor was isolated from a man aged 18 to 30 in good health. CDR3 sequence: CASTLEAGNAKNIQYF. The CDR3, as DNA: TGTGCCAGCACCCTTGAAGCGGGAAACGCCAAAAACATTCAGTACTTC.